This T cell receptor (beta chain) was captured by sequencing in a study of shared clonotypes between healthy human individuals. Overall study findings and caveats: Sampling covered nothing but blood. Tissue TCR repertoires likely differ from those found in blood. The diversity represented, both genetic and in exposure history, was limited by few donors.

In regard to this clone: The antigen remains undetermined.

Measured with immunoSEQ multiplex PCR; TCRdb has only the in-frame clones, and not every one. The repertoire includes roughly 500,000 clones, more than 65% of them detected once, and about 12% sits in the top ten. V was shortened by 7 bases and J by 4 bases, with 8 bases between the two germline ends. Germline-derived CDR1 and CDR2 are SGDLS and YYNGEE. The CDR3 extends over 12 amino acids. The sequence was collected from a woman aged 40 to 50 in good health. Some clones in this sample may be carry-over from other donors' samples. Sequencing input: PBMCs. V and J are TRBV9 and TRBJ2-2, with D unclear. CDR3 nucleotides: TGTGCCAGCGAACGGGCCACCGGGGAGCTGTTTTTT. This codes for CASERATGELFF.